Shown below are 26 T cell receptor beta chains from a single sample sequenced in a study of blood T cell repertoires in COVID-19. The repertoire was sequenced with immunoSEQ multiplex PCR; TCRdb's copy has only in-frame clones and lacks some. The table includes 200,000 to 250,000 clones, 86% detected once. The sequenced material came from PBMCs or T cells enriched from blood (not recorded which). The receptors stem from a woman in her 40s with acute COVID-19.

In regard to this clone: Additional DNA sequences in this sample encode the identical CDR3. As DNA, the CDR3 is TGTGCCAGCAGTAGGACAGGGGTAGCCAAAAACATTCAGTACTTC. This translates into CASSRTGVAKNIQYF. This chain connects TRBV28 to TRBJ2-4; 9 nucleotides agree with TRBD1. V was clipped by 5 bases and J by 0 bases; unmatched bases: 2. Germline CDR1 and CDR2: MDHEN and SYDVKM. CDR3 length: 15 amino acids.

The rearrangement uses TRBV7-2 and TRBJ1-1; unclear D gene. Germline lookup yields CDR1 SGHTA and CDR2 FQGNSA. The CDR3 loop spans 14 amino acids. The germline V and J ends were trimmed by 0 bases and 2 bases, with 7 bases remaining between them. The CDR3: CASSLAGSNTEAFF. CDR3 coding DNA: TGTGCCAGCAGCTTAGCGGGCTCAAACACTGAAGCTTTCTTT.

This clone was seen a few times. The CDR3 bases are TGTGCCAGCAGCCTTGGACTAGACGACCCCGCAGATACGCAGTATTTT. This codes for CASSLGLDDPADTQYF. The chain carries TRBV14 and TRBJ2-3; 7 bases match TRBD2. V shed 4 bases and J 4 bases; nucleotides not matched to a gene: 11. The CDR3 totals 16 residues. Germline values: CDR1 SGHDN, CDR2 FVKESK.

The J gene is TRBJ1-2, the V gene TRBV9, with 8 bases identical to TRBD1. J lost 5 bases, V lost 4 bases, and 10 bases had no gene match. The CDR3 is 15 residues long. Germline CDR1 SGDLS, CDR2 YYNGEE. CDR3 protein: CASSPRTGTRYGYTF. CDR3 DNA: TGTGCCAGCAGCCCTCGGACAGGGACTCGATATGGCTACACCTTC.

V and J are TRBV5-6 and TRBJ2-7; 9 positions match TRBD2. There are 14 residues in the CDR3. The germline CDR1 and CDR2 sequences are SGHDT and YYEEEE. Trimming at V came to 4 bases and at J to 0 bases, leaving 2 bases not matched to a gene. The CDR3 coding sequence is TGTGCCAGCAGCCTTAGCGGGAGCTCCTACGAGCAGTACTTC. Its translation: CASSLSGSSYEQYF.

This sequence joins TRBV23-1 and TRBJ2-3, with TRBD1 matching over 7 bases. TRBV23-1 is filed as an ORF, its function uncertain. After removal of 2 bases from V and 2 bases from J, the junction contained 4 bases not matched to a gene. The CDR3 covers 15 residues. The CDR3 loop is CASSQNGTVTDTQYF. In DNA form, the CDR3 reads TGCGCCAGCAGTCAAAACGGGACAGTCACAGATACGCAGTATTTT.

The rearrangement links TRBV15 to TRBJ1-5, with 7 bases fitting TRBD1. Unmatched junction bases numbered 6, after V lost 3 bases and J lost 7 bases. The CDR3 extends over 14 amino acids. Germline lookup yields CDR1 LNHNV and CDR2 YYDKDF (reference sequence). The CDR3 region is CATSSGQVGQPQHF. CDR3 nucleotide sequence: TGTGCCACCAGCAGCGGACAGGTCGGACAGCCCCAGCATTTT.

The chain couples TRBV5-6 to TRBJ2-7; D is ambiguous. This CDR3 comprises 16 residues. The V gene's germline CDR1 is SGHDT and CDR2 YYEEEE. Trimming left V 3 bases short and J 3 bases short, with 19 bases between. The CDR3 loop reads CASSSVFGYSVYEQYF. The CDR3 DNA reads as TGTGCCAGCAGCTCTGTCTTCGGGTATTCGGTCTACGAGCAGTACTTC.

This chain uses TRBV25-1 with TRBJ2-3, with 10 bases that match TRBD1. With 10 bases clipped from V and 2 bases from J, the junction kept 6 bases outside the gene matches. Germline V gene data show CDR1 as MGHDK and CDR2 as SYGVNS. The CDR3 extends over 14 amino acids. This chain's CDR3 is CATSGQGTTDTQYF. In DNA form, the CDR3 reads TGTGCCACCTCGGGACAGGGGACCACAGATACGCAGTATTTT. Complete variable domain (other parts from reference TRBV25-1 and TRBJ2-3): EADIYQTPRYLVIGTGKKITLECSQTMGHDKMYWYQQDPGMELHLIHYSYGVNSTEKGDLSSESTVSRIRTEHFPLTLESARPSHTSQYLCATSGQGTTDTQYFGPGTRLTVL.

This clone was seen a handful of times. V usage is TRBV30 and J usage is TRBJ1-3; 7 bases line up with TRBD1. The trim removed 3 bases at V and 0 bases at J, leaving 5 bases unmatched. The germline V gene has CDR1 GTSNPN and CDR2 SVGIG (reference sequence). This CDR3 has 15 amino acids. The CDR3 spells CAWSGTDLSGNTIYF. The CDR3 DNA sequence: TGTGCCTGGAGCGGGACAGATCTCTCTGGAAACACCATATATTTT.

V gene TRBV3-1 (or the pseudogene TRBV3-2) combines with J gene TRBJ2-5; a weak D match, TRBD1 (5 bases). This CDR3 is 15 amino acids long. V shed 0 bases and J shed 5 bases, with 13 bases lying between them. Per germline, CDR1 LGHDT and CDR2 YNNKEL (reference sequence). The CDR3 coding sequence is TGTGCCAGCAGCCAAGATCCAGCCAGGGTGGAGACCCAGTACTTC. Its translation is CASSQDPARVETQYF.

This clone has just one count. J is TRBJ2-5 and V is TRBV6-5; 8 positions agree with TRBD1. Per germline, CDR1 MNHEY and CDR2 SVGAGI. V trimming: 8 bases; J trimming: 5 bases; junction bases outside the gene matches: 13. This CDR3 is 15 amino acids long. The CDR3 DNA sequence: TGTGCCAGCGGAAGGTCAGGGGGCGCGGGGGAGACCCAGTACTTC. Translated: CASGRSGGAGETQYF.

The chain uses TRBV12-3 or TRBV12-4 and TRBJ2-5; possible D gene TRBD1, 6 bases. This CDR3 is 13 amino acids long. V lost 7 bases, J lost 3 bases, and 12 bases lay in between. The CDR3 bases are TGTGCCAGCAACCTGGGGGCCGAAGAGACCCAGTACTTC. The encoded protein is CASNLGAEETQYF.

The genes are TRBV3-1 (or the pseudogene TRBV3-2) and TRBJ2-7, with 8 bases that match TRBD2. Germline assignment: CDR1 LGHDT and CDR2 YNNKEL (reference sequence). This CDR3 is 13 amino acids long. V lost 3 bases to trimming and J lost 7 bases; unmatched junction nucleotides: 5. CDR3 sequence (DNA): TGTGCCAGCAGCCAGTCGATAGCGGGGGAGCAGTACTTC. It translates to CASSQSIAGEQYF.

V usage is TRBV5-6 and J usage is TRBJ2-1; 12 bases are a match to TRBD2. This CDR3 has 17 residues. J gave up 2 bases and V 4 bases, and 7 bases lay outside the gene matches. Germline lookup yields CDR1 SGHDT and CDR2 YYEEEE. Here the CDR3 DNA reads TGTGCCAGCAGCCCGACTAGCGGGGGCCTCACCTACAATGAGCAGTTCTTC. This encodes CASSPTSGGLTYNEQFF.

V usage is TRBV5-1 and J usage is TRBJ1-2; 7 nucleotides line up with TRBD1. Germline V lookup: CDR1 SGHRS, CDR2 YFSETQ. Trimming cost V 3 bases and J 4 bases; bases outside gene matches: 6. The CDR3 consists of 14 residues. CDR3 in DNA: TGCGCCAGCAGCTACGCAGGGGGTTTCTATGGCTACACCTTC. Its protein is CASSYAGGFYGYTF.

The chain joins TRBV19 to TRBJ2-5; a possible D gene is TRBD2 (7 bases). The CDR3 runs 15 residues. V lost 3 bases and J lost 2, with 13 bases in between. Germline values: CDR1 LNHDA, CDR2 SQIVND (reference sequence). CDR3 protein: CASSIGGGLQETQYF. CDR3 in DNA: TGTGCCAGTAGTATCGGCGGGGGCCTACAAGAGACCCAGTACTTC. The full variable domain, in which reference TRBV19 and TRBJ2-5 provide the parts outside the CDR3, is DGGITQSPKYLFRKEGQNVTLSCEQNLNHDAMYWYRQDPGQGLRLIYYSQIVNDFQKGDIAEGYSVSREKKESFPLTVTSAQKNPTAFYLCASSIGGGLQETQYFGPGTRLLVL.

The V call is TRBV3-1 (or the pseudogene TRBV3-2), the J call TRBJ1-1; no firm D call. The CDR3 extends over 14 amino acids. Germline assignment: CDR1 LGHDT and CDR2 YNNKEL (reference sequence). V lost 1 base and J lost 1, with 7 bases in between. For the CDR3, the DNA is TGTGCCAGCAGCCAAGGGACTAAGAACACTGAAGCTTTCTTT. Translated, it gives CASSQGTKNTEAFF.

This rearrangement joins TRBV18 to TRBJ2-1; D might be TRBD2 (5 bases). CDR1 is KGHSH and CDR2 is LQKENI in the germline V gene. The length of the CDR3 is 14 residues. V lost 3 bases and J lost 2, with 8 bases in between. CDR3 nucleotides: TGTGCCAGCTCACCTTCCGGGACCTACAATGAGCAGTTCTTC. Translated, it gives CASSPSGTYNEQFF. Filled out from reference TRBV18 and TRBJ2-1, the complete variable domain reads NAGVMQNPRHLVRRRGQEARLRCSPMKGHSHVYWYRQLPEEGLKFMVYLQKENIIDESGMPKERFSAEFPKEGPSILRIQQVVRGDSAAYFCASSPSGTYNEQFFGPGTRLTVL.

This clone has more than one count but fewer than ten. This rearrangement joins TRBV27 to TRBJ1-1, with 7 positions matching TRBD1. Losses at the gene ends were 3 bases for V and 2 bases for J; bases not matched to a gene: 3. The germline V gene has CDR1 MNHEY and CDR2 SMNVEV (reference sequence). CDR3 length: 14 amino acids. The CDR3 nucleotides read TGTGCCAGCAGTTTCGACAGGGATAACACTGAAGCTTTCTTT. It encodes CASSFDRDNTEAFF.

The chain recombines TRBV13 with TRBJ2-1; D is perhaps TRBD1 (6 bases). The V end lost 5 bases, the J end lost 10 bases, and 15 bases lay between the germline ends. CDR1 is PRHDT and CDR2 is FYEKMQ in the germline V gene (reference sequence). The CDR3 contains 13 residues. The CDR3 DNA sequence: TGTGCCAGCAGCACCACAGGGAGTCAGGAGCAGTTCTTC. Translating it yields CASSTTGSQEQFF.

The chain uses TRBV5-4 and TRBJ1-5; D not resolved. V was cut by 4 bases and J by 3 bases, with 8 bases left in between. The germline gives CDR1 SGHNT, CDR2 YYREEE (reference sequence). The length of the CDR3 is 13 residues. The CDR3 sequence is CASSADSNQPQHF. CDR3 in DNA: TGTGCCAGCAGCGCGGACTCCAATCAGCCCCAGCATTTT.

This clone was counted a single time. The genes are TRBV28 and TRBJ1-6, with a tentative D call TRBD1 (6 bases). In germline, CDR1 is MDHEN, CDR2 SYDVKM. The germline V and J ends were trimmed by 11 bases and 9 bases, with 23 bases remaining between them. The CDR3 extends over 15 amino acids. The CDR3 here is CAVPRSGGEGSPLHF. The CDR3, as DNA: TGTGCCGTCCCCCGGTCGGGGGGCGAGGGTTCACCCCTCCACTTT.

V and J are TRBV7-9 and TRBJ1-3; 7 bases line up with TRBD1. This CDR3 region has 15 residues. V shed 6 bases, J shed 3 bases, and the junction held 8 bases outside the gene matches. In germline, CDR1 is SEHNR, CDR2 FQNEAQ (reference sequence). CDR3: CASSHDRAYGNTIYF. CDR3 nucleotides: TGTGCCAGCAGTCACGACAGGGCATATGGAAACACCATATATTTT.

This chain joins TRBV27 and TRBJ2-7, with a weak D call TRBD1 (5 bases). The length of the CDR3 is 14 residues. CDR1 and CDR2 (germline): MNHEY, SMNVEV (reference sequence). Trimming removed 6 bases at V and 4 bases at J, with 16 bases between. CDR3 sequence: CASRGVGLMYEQYF. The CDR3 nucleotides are TGTGCCAGCAGGGGTGTGGGGCTCATGTACGAGCAGTACTTC.

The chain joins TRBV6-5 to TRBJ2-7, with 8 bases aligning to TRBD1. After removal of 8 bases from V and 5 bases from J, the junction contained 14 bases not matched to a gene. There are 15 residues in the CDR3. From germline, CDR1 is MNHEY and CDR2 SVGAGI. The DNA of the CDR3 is TGTGCCAGCGGGGGACGAGGACAGGGAGGAAACGAGCAGTACTTC. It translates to CASGGRGQGGNEQYF.